One sample yielded the 23 T cell receptor beta chains listed below, sequenced in a study of blood T cell repertoires in COVID-19. The protocol was immunoSEQ multiplex PCR, while the TCRdb copy is restricted to in-frame clones and leaves out a portion. Of over 70,000 clones in the sample, around three quarters were seen once. Material: peripheral blood. These receptors originate from a man between 70 and 80 years old with acute or convalescent COVID-19.

V usage is TRBV10-3 and J usage is TRBJ2-7, with 8 bases identical to TRBD1. The CDR3 covers 13 residues. CDR1 is ENHRY, CDR2 SYGVKD, per germline. The ends lost 6 bases at V and 3 bases at J; junction bases unmatched: 4. CDR3 amino acids: CAISRGQGYEQYF. The CDR3 nucleotides read TGTGCCATCAGCCGAGGACAGGGCTACGAGCAGTACTTC.

This clone was recorded only once. The chain recombines TRBV21-1 with TRBJ2-2; no check of the table's D call, TRBD1, against the DNA was made. TRBV21-1 is deemed a pseudogene. The CDR3 totals 16 residues. CDR3 sequence reads: CASSKGGPGGTGELFF. The CDR3 nucleotides read TGTGCCAGCAGCAAAGGGGGGCCAGGGGGCACCGGGGAGCTGTTTTTT.

V is TRBV13 and J is TRBJ2-7, with 8 bases fitting TRBD1. The CDR3 sequence is 17 residues long. Germline V gene data show CDR1 as PRHDT and CDR2 as FYEKMQ (reference sequence). The V and J ends lost 2 bases and 2 bases, in that order; junction bases with no gene match: 11. The CDR3 reads CASSLTASGGATYEQYF. Written as DNA, the CDR3 is TGTGCCAGCAGCTTAACCGCTTCAGGGGGCGCGACCTACGAGCAGTACTTC.

This chain uses TRBV27 with TRBJ1-5; 9 nucleotides align to TRBD1. Looked up from germline, CDR1 is MNHEY and CDR2 is SMNVEV (reference sequence). The ends lost 3 bases at V and 0 bases at J; junction bases unmatched: 9. The CDR3 contains 18 residues. The CDR3 sequence: CASSFRLQGAFSNQPQHF. The CDR3 DNA follows: TGTGCCAGCAGTTTTCGGTTACAGGGGGCCTTTAGCAATCAGCCCCAGCATTTT.

The V and J genes are TRBV12-3 or TRBV12-4 and TRBJ1-2, with D uncertain. V was pared by 9 bases and J by 7 bases, with 15 bases between. The CDR3 contains 12 residues. The CDR3 spells CASQRDPPGYTF. DNA for the CDR3: TGTGCCAGTCAGCGCGACCCTCCTGGCTACACCTTC.

This clone occurred a few times. This sequence joins TRBV10-3 and TRBJ2-2; the match to TRBD1 covers 9 bases. V shed 0 bases, J shed 11 bases, and the junction held 10 bases outside the gene matches. The CDR3 loop spans 16 amino acids. Germline V lookup: CDR1 ENHRY, CDR2 SYGVKD. The DNA for the CDR3 is TGTGCCATCAGTGAGTCTATCGGGACAGGGCGTCAAGAGCTGTTTTTT. It codes for CAISESIGTGRQELFF.

V usage is TRBV19 and J usage is TRBJ2-5; perhaps TRBD1 as D (5 bases). Trimming shortened V by 5 bases and J by 2 bases, and 18 bases separated the two germline ends. CDR3 length equals 16 residues. Germline V gives CDR1 LNHDA, CDR2 SQIVND (reference sequence). The CDR3 nucleotides are TGTGCCAGTAGTTCTCTTGGACAATTCCGACAAGAGACCCAGTACTTC. Its protein is CASSSLGQFRQETQYF.

The chain employs TRBV6-1 and TRBJ2-3; weak D call: TRBD1 (5 bases). This CDR3 has 14 amino acids. V lost 1 base and J 2 bases, leaving 7 bases between the germline ends. The germline gives CDR1 MNHNS, CDR2 SASEGT. The CDR3 loop is CASSEDRTTDTQYF. CDR3 nucleotides: TGTGCCAGCAGTGAAGACAGGACCACAGATACGCAGTATTTT.

CDR3 amino acids: CASSLSASLYTDTQYF. Here the CDR3 DNA reads TGTGCCAGCAGCTTGTCTGCGAGCTTGTACACAGATACGCAGTATTTT. The chain uses TRBV5-6 and TRBJ2-3; D remains unclear. CDR1 SGHDT and CDR2 YYEEEE come from the germline V gene. Trimming took off 1 base at V and 2 bases at J, with 14 bases between the two ends. CDR3 length equals 16 residues.

A few counts support this clone. This chain connects TRBV28 to TRBJ1-1; no definite D call. Trimming took 5 bases from V and 1 from J, leaving 17 bases between them. The CDR3 consists of 16 residues. The germline V gene encodes CDR1 MDHEN and CDR2 SYDVKM. CDR3 residues: CASSLPEDPRNTEAFF. CDR3 DNA: TGTGCCAGCAGTCTACCCGAGGATCCCCGGAACACTGAAGCTTTCTTT.

This clone occurred a few times. The chain recombines TRBV15 with TRBJ2-2; no firm D call. This CDR3 contains 13 residues. Trimming cost V 1 base and J 5 bases, with 5 bases left between them. From germline, CDR1 is LNHNV and CDR2 YYDKDF (reference sequence). CDR3 protein: CATSRVLTGELFF. The CDR3 DNA is TGTGCCACCAGCAGAGTCCTGACCGGGGAGCTGTTTTTT. Full variable domain (remainder filled in from reference TRBV15 and TRBJ2-2): DAMVIQNPRYQVTQFGKPVTLSCSQTLNHNVMYWYQQKSSQAPKLLFHYYDKDFNNEADTPDNFQSRRPNTSFCFLDIRSPGLGDTAMYLCATSRVLTGELFFGEGSRLTVL.

V usage is TRBV7-3 and J usage is TRBJ1-1, with 8 bases aligning to TRBD1. CDR3 length equals 14 residues. Germline values: CDR1 SGHTA, CDR2 FQGTGA. Trimming cost V 5 bases and J 0 bases; bases outside gene matches: 2. The CDR3 here is CASSPGQVNTEAFF. CDR3 DNA: TGTGCCAGCAGCCCGGGACAGGTGAACACTGAAGCTTTCTTT.

This clone was counted only a few times. The chain uses TRBV7-2 and TRBJ2-7; 11 nucleotides line up with TRBD2. Germline V gene data show CDR1 as SGHTA and CDR2 as FQGNSA. The CDR3 runs 15 residues. The V and J ends lost 5 bases and 2 bases, in that order; junction bases with no gene match: 5. The CDR3 loop reads CASSESSGGAYEQYV. For the CDR3, the DNA is TGTGCCAGCAGCGAGAGTAGCGGGGGGGCCTACGAGCAGTACGTC.

V and J are TRBV30 and TRBJ1-5, with a possible D match to TRBD1 (5 bases). Germline assignment: CDR1 GTSNPN and CDR2 SVGIG (reference sequence). Deletions cut 0 bases from V and 6 bases from J, with 12 bases between. The length of the CDR3 is 14 residues. The CDR3 sequence is CAWSVGREGQPQHF. CDR3 nucleotides: TGTGCCTGGAGTGTAGGCAGGGAGGGTCAGCCCCAGCATTTT.

J is TRBJ2-1 and V is TRBV6-1, with D possibly matching TRBD1 (6 bases). The CDR3 length is 14 residues. V lost 1 base and J lost 4, with 8 bases in between. Per germline, CDR1 MNHNS and CDR2 SASEGT. The CDR3 bases are TGTGCCAGCAGTGAAGACGACAGGTACAATGAGCAGTTCTTC. Encoded protein: CASSEDDRYNEQFF.

The V call is TRBV7-8, the J call TRBJ2-7, with D possibly TRBD1 on 6 matching bases. Germline CDR1 reads SGHVS; CDR2 reads FQNEAQ. The CDR3 extends over 14 amino acids. V gave up 5 bases and J gave up 2 bases, with 13 bases separating them. CDR3 in DNA: TGTGCCAGCAGCCAGTCACAGGGCGCCTACGAGCAGTACTTC. Amino acids: CASSQSQGAYEQYF.

This chain connects TRBV9 to TRBJ1-3; TRBD1 is a possible D gene (5 bases). The CDR3 is 16 amino acids. The germline V and J ends were trimmed by 1 base and 1 base, with 12 bases remaining between them. CDR1 is SGDLS and CDR2 is YYNGEE in the germline V gene. The CDR3 here is CASSVFRGDSGNTIYF. CDR3 in DNA: TGTGCCAGCAGCGTATTTAGGGGTGATTCTGGAAACACCATATATTTT.

The genes are TRBV12-3 or TRBV12-4 and TRBJ1-1; possibly TRBD1 for D (5 bases). With 5 bases removed from V and 0 bases from J, the gap between germline ends came to 7 bases. There are 13 residues in the CDR3. The CDR3 nucleotides are TGTGCCAGCAGTACAGGTATGAACACTGAAGCTTTCTTT. It is translated as CASSTGMNTEAFF.

The chain has TRBV6-6 and TRBJ1-2, with a weak D call TRBD1 (5 bases). The V and J ends lost 2 bases and 8 bases respectively, with 21 bases between them. Germline CDR1 is MNHNY and CDR2 is SVGAGI (reference sequence). This CDR3 is built from 16 residues. The CDR3 spells CASSYPWRGEEEGYTF. The DNA for the CDR3 is TGTGCCAGCAGTTACCCATGGCGGGGGGAAGAGGAAGGCTACACCTTC.

This clone was detected a few times. The chain combines TRBV28 with TRBJ1-1; D is perhaps TRBD1 (6 bases). The CDR3 loop spans 14 amino acids. The germline CDR1 and CDR2 sequences are MDHEN and SYDVKM. Between the trimmed V and J ends, which lost 8 bases and 3 bases, there was a span of 16 bases. CDR3 bases: TGTGCCAGCGGCTTAAGGGGGTCTGACACTGAAGCTTTCTTT. This encodes CASGLRGSDTEAFF.

This clone has just a few counts. The chain employs TRBV7-6 and TRBJ2-2; D possibly corresponds to TRBD2 (6 bases). The germline gives CDR1 SGHVS, CDR2 FNYEAQ. The length of the CDR3 is 15 residues. V lost 5 bases to trimming and J lost 0 bases, with 10 bases between them. The DNA for the CDR3 is TGTGCCAGCAGCCCAGGGACTCCGAACACCGGGGAGCTGTTTTTT. Protein product: CASSPGTPNTGELFF. Supplemented by reference TRBV7-6 and TRBJ2-2, the full variable domain reads GAGVSQSPRYKVTKRGQDVALRCDPISGHVSLYWYRQALGQGPEFLTYFNYEAQQDKSGLPNDRFSAERPEGSISTLTIQRTEQRDSAMYRCASSPGTPNTGELFFGEGSRLTVL.

This clone was picked up one time. The gene calls are TRBV2 and TRBJ1-5; TRBD1 is a possible D gene (6 bases). The germline gives CDR1 SNHLY, CDR2 FYNNEI. With 6 bases removed from V and 11 bases from J, the gap between germline ends came to 23 bases. The CDR3 has 15 amino acids. The CDR3 protein is CASSATGTSNWSQHF. In DNA form, the CDR3 reads TGTGCCAGCAGCGCCACAGGGACCAGCAATTGGTCCCAGCATTTT.

The chain couples TRBV6-5 to TRBJ2-2; maybe TRBD1 (5 bases). The CDR3 is 16 residues long. Trimming took off 0 bases at V and 6 bases at J, with 14 bases between the two ends. Per the germline V gene, CDR1 is MNHEY and CDR2 is SVGAGI. CDR3 nucleotides: TGTGCCAGCAGTTACTCGGCAGGGCTAAGGCCCGGGGAGCTGTTTTTT. Its translation is CASSYSAGLRPGELFF.